The clone carrying this TCR beta chain was detected a few times. This specimen belongs to a study of response to subunit inactivated influenza vaccine. The germline CDR1 and CDR2 sequences are LGHDT and YNNKEL (reference sequence). V was pared by 4 bases and J by 2 bases, with 4 bases of the junction left unmatched. There are 15 residues in the CDR3. TCRdb re-called the RT-PCR reads with MiXCR, one entry per CDR3 protein. Of 300,000 to 350,000 distinct CDR3 sequences listed, 20% to 25% were seen once; the top ten hold approximately 10%. This clonotype was obtained from a man aged 50 to 75 who received an inactivated influenza vaccine. The sequences come from PBMCs from blood, collected approximately 20 months after vaccination. The chain links TRBV3-1 to TRBJ2-4; TRBD2 agrees at 8 bases. The CDR3 DNA follows: TGTGCCAGCAGCCCCCGGGAGGGGTCCAAAAACATTCAGTACTTC. Its protein is CASSPREGSKNIQYF.